The clone carrying this T cell receptor (beta chain) occurred many times. The antigen remains unidentified. This sample stems from a study of T cells in Graves' hyperthyroidism and ophthalmopathy. Study-wide background: Peripheral blood samples were taken at initial diagnosis, prior to any treatment. The study's findings and limits: Ophthalmopathy and stable hyperthyroidism were separated by a 13 V-J model.

RNA transcripts served as the template for amplifying TCR beta CDR3 regions. A first-round RT-PCR of the TCR CDR3 used the HTBI primer set. From the multiplex PCR reads, TCRdb called clonotypes with MiXCR, one entry per CDR3 protein. The sample carries around 560,000 distinct CDR3 sequences, approximately 15% recorded once. An absence of ophthalmopathy progression within 18 months meant stable Graves' hyperthyroidism. Each patient was aged 18 to 65 and had newly diagnosed hyperthyroidism of under 2 months' duration. J was trimmed by 7 bases and V by 5 bases; bases with no gene match: 3. The length of the CDR3 is 13 residues.

The source is a woman under 30 with Graves' hyperthyroidism. Sample: blood. The rearrangement links TRBV12-3 or TRBV12-4 to TRBJ2-1; 9 nucleotides align to TRBD2. The DNA for the CDR3 is TGTGCCAGCAGTAGGACTAGCGCGAATGAGCAGTTCTTC. Protein product: CASSRTSANEQFF.